This T cell receptor (beta chain) was identified in a study of brain T cells in children with intractable seizures (dated by TCRdb to about 2021). Some background on the complete study: As a first screen for immune gene transcripts, resected brain tissue from a few dozen pediatric epilepsy surgery cases was run on a NanoString immunology panel. Of the approximately twelve selected surgery cases, pre-surgery blood was also sequenced for eight, so four had brain tissue only.

Trimming removed 3 bases from V and 8 bases from J; the gene matches leave 6 bases unexplained. Taken from the germline V gene (reference sequence), the CDR1 and CDR2 loops are LGHDT and YNNKEL. The CDR3 covers 13 residues, taking in both the cysteine and the phenylalanine. The DNA shown is the 39-base CDR3, in frame from base 1. The immunoSEQ assay was used to generate TCR beta chain sequences from genomic DNA. As for the original processing: CDR3 sequences not starting with the conserved framework cysteine at position 104 were manually removed. Clonality was calculated as one minus the normalized Shannon's Diversity Index, with values ranging from 0 (maximal diversity) to 1 (oligoclonal). Chi-squared comparison-of-proportions tests assessed whether the same CDR3 differed in frequency between samples, such as brain versus blood. Public clonotypes were identified by searching immuneACCESS, and similarity to known antiviral clonotypes was assessed with the VDJdb browser. TCRdb's version of the immuneACCESS table is confined to in-frame rearrangements and falls short of the full clone set. An unresolved V gene accounts for under half of the shortfall where checked; the remainder is of unknown origin. The V and J calls and the clone size are those of that table, but D and trimming were determined from the DNA. This sample has about 110,000 clones in its table, and 85% to 95% of those were observed once. The ten top clones hold 3.5% to 4% of the sample.

The investigation overall reported the following: Viral specificity was inferred only from CDR3 sequence similarity, and patients' HCMV serostatus was unknown. Because pre- and post-surgery blood were sequenced to different depths, clones absent from the pre-surgery sample may reflect undersampling.

What the time point label conveys for this sample: resected brain tissue, or blood drawn just prior to surgery. The surgery cases with the highest brain T cell transcript signatures were chosen for TCR beta chain sequencing of brain tissue, and also of blood when blood was available. Before surgery, patients had received at least one anti-epileptic drug. The TCR-sequenced patients were children whose drug-resistant epilepsy was caused by tuberous sclerosis complex, focal cortical dysplasia, Rasmussen encephalitis or hemimegalencephaly. Blood samples were drawn just before the epilepsy surgery. The Monarch genomic DNA purification kit was used to extract bulk genomic DNA from unsorted brain tissue and whole blood. Turning to this clone: Its recognized antigen is unknown. No much larger clonotype is one base removed from it; base qualities were not supplied.

The sequence was obtained from a boy younger than two with hemimegalencephaly and intractable seizures. This specimen consisted of peripheral blood, obtained at surgery. In this chain, TRBV3-1 (or the pseudogene TRBV3-2) is recombined with TRBJ1-2; TRBD1 lines up with 7 middle nucleotides. The sequenced DNA: TGTGCCAGCAGCCATCAGGACAGGAGGGGCTACACCTTC. Its coded protein is CASSHQDRRGYTF.